The 24 T cell receptor beta chains in this list originate from one sample, sequenced in a study of CDR3 diversity in severe acne. One entry per CDR3 protein, called by TCRdb with MiXCR from the PCR reads. The data show around 83,000 distinct CDR3 sequences, about half seen once. Specimen: blood. These receptors were collected from a male donor with severe acne vulgaris.

V gene TRBV6-5 combines with J gene TRBJ2-7; the match to TRBD2 covers 7 bases. CDR1 is MNHEY, CDR2 SVGAGI, per germline. CDR3 length: 14 amino acids. With V trimmed by 7 bases and J by 5 bases, 11 bases remained unmatched. The CDR3 DNA reads TGTGCCAGCACTTCGGGGAGGGACCCGAACGAGCAGTACTTC. Amino acid sequence: CASTSGRDPNEQYF.

This chain joins TRBV12-3 or TRBV12-4 and TRBJ2-6; a weak D match, TRBD1 (6 bases). The germline V and J ends were trimmed by 6 bases and 0 bases, with 15 bases remaining between them. There are 17 residues in the CDR3. The CDR3 spells CASSPTGFLSGANVLTF. The CDR3, as DNA: TGTGCCAGCAGCCCTACAGGGTTCCTCTCTGGGGCCAACGTCCTGACTTTC.

This sequence joins TRBV13 and TRBJ1-5, with D perhaps matching TRBD1 (5 bases). Germline V gives CDR1 PRHDT, CDR2 FYEKMQ (reference sequence). Trimming removed 6 bases at V and 2 bases at J, with 11 bases between. This CDR3 region has 14 residues. CDR3 in DNA: TGTGCCAGCAGGGACAAACTAGGCAATCAGCCCCAGCATTTT. Translating it yields CASRDKLGNQPQHF.

This clonotype was seen repeatedly, ten times or more. The V call is TRBV6-4, the J call TRBJ2-1, with 10 bases lining up with TRBD1. Germline V gene data show CDR1 as MRHNA and CDR2 as SNTAGT. The CDR3 contains 16 residues. Trimming at V came to 0 bases and at J to 7 bases, leaving 6 bases not matched to a gene. The CDR3 bases are TGTGCCAGCAGTGACTCAGCGGGACAGGGGAGTAATGAGCAGTTCTTC. It specifies CASSDSAGQGSNEQFF.

Points on this clonotype: This may stem from a read error, because a much larger clone lies one nucleotide away. The V and J genes are TRBV7-9 and TRBJ1-1; 8 bases align to TRBD1. Germline V gives CDR1 SEHNR, CDR2 FQNEAQ (reference sequence). The CDR3 is made up of 14 amino acids. CDR3 in DNA: TGTGCCAGCAGCTTATCGTGGACAGGGACTGAACCTTTCTTT. This encodes CASSLSWTGTEPFF.

There are a few counts of this clonotype. The chain is built from TRBV9 and TRBJ2-1, with D tentatively TRBD2 (5 bases). CDR1 is SGDLS, CDR2 YYNGEE, per germline. Trimming removed 0 bases at V and 6 bases at J, with 13 bases between. The CDR3 contains 15 residues. CDR3 region: CASSVGLGELNEQFF. The CDR3 coding sequence is TGTGCCAGCAGCGTAGGCTTGGGAGAGCTCAATGAGCAGTTCTTC.

The chain joins TRBV12-3 or TRBV12-4 to TRBJ1-5; 8 bases align to TRBD1. Germline trimming cut 3 bases from V and 5 bases from J; bases unmatched to any gene: 6. The CDR3 loop spans 15 amino acids. The CDR3 nucleotides are TGTGCCAGCAGTTTTACAGGGGGATACCATCAGCCCCAGCATTTT. Translating gives CASSFTGGYHQPQHF.

The rearrangement uses TRBV20-1 and TRBJ2-7; tentatively, D is TRBD2 (5 bases). This CDR3 is 15 amino acids long. Trimming cost V 5 bases and J 5 bases, with 22 bases left between them. In germline, CDR1 is DFQATT, CDR2 SNEGSKA (reference sequence). The DNA of the CDR3 is TGCAGTGCTCAAGACGGGGATAGGCTTGCCCACGAGCAGTACTTC. Amino acid sequence: CSAQDGDRLAHEQYF.

The rearrangement uses TRBV20-1 and TRBJ2-1; 11 bases are a match to TRBD2. The CDR3 is 14 amino acids. V dropped 6 bases and J dropped 7; count of bases not matched to a gene: 8. Per the germline V gene, CDR1 is DFQATT and CDR2 is SNEGSKA (reference sequence). The CDR3 loop is CSAPGLAALNEQFF. CDR3 sequence (DNA): TGCAGTGCCCCGGGACTAGCGGCCTTAAATGAGCAGTTCTTC.

The gene calls are TRBV2 and TRBJ2-3; D tentatively fits TRBD1 or TRBD2 (5 bases each). The CDR3 has 12 residues. The V end was cut by 7 bases, the J end by 3 bases, with 8 bases between. CDR1 and CDR2 (germline): SNHLY, FYNNEI. Here the CDR3 reads CASTGGTDTQYF. The CDR3 nucleotides are TGTGCCAGCACTGGGGGAACAGATACGCAGTATTTT.

The V gene is TRBV6-1, the J gene TRBJ1-5; D gene ambiguous. The V end was cut by 7 bases, the J end by 5 bases, with 12 bases between. CDR3 length equals 13 residues. CDR1 and CDR2 from the germline V gene are MNHNS and SASEGT. CDR3 nucleotides: TGTGCCAGCATGGTGGTTGCGGATCAGCCCCAGCATTTT. This sequence encodes CASMVVADQPQHF.

J is TRBJ2-5 and V is TRBV7-8; TRBD1 agrees at 7 bases. CDR1 and CDR2 (germline): SGHVS, FQNEAQ. The CDR3 covers 12 residues. Unmatched junction bases numbered 2, after V lost 5 bases and J lost 5 bases. The CDR3 DNA reads TGTGCCAGCAGCAAGACAGGGGAGACCCAGTACTTC. Its translation: CASSKTGETQYF.

This clonotype came up a few times. The rearrangement uses TRBV19 and TRBJ1-5; D not certain. The V gene lost 10 bases and the J gene lost 4 bases, with 11 bases spanning the gap. The germline gives CDR1 LNHDA, CDR2 SQIVND (reference sequence). This CDR3 is 12 amino acids long. The CDR3 region has the DNA TGTGCCACTAGCGTCGGGAATCAGCCCCAGCATTTT. Translated, it gives CATSVGNQPQHF. Combining the CDR3 with reference TRBV19 and TRBJ1-5 gives the whole variable domain DGGITQSPKYLFRKEGQNVTLSCEQNLNHDAMYWYRQDPGQGLRLIYYSQIVNDFQKGDIAEGYSVSREKKESFPLTVTSAQKNPTAFYLCATSVGNQPQHFGDGTRLSIL.

The chain uses TRBV25-1 and TRBJ1-1; perhaps TRBD1 as D (6 bases). Trimming pared 6 bases from V and 3 bases from J, leaving 11 bases between. Germline-derived CDR1 and CDR2 are MGHDK and SYGVNS. The CDR3 has 13 residues. In DNA form, the CDR3 reads TGTGCCAGCAGCCAGACAGGTTACACTGAAGCTTTCTTT. Translated: CASSQTGYTEAFF.

This clonotype has only a few counts. The rearrangement links TRBV25-1 to TRBJ2-2, with a weak D call TRBD2 (6 bases). Trimming took 6 bases from V and 6 from J, leaving 20 bases between them. CDR1 and CDR2 from the germline V gene are MGHDK and SYGVNS. The CDR3 loop spans 16 amino acids. The CDR3 reads CASRPRGLGHPGELFF. For the CDR3, the DNA is TGTGCCAGCAGGCCTAGGGGACTGGGGCACCCCGGGGAGCTGTTTTTT.

Note on this clonotype: This may be a read error: a much more frequent sequence differs by one nucleotide. The gene calls are TRBV19 and TRBJ1-1; D may be TRBD1 (6 bases). The CDR3 is made up of 15 amino acids. The V gene's germline CDR1 is LNHDA and CDR2 SQIVND (reference sequence). In nucleotides, the CDR3 is TGTGCCAGTAATATAGGACAGTCCCTGGGAACTGAAGCTTTCTTT. Protein product: CASNIGQSLGTEAFF.

The chain recombines TRBV6-5 with TRBJ1-5, with D possibly matching TRBD1 (6 bases). Trimming took off 5 bases at V and 7 bases at J, with 12 bases between the two ends. This CDR3 has 13 residues. Germline V gene data show CDR1 as MNHEY and CDR2 as SVGAGI. This CDR3 is CASSPGQGQPQHF. The CDR3 DNA reads TGTGCCAGCAGTCCGGGGCAGGGGCAGCCCCAGCATTTT.

Concerning this clonotype itself: One end of the junction fails to match germline, which may point to a read error. The rearrangement uses TRBV9 and TRBJ1-2; D not resolved. The CDR3 contains 12 residues. Germline loops: CDR1 SGDLS, CDR2 YYNGEE. The CDR3 here is CASTVDGVGYTF. The CDR3 DNA reads TGTGCCAGCACCGTAGACGGGGTCGGCTACACCTTC.

This clonotype has a handful of counts. This rearrangement joins TRBV2 to TRBJ2-2; D may be TRBD2 (7 bases). Germline loops: CDR1 SNHLY, CDR2 FYNNEI. CDR3 length: 15 amino acids. V dropped 7 bases and J dropped 6 bases, with 18 bases sitting between them. The CDR3 nucleotides read TGTGCCAGCATGTGGGGGGGGGGCGTGTCCGGGGAGCTGTTTTTT. Its translation: CASMWGGGVSGELFF.

Written as DNA, the CDR3 is TGTGCCAGCAGCTTGGGGAGTGGGGAGCTGTTTTTT. It translates to CASSLGSGELFF. The rearrangement uses TRBV25-1 and TRBJ2-2; weak D call: TRBD2 (5 bases). The CDR3 has 12 amino acids. The V end was cut by 6 bases, the J end by 8 bases, with 10 bases between. Looked up from germline, CDR1 is MGHDK and CDR2 is SYGVNS. Full variable domain (rest looked up from reference TRBV25-1 and TRBJ2-2): EADIYQTPRYLVIGTGKKITLECSQTMGHDKMYWYQQDPGMELHLIHYSYGVNSTEKGDLSSESTVSRIRTEHFPLTLESARPSHTSQYLCASSLGSGELFFGEGSRLTVL.

In this sample, this clonotype turned up a few times. A much larger clone differs by one base, so this may be a read error. This sequence joins TRBV19 and TRBJ2-1, with D unclear. CDR3 length: 11 residues. Germline V gene lookup returns CDR1 LNHDA and CDR2 SQIVND (reference sequence). V was cut by 5 bases and J by 3 bases, with 2 bases left in between. CDR3 region: CASSCYNEQFF. CDR3 DNA sequence: TGTGCCAGTAGTTGCTACAATGAGCAGTTCTTC.

This chain connects TRBV6-2 or TRBV6-3 to TRBJ2-1; D is possibly TRBD1 (6 bases). The germline CDR1 and CDR2 sequences are MNHEY and SVGEGT. The CDR3 is 14 amino acids. The germline V and J ends were trimmed by 2 bases and 7 bases, with 12 bases remaining between them. The CDR3 protein is CASSYTTGQNEQFF. The CDR3 DNA sequence: TGTGCCAGCAGTTACACGACCGGACAGAATGAGCAGTTCTTC.

A single count supports this clonotype. The chain couples TRBV7-2 to TRBJ2-5; the D is unclear. The CDR3 runs 13 residues. The germline V gene has CDR1 SGHTA and CDR2 FQGNSA. V lost 4 bases and J 1 base, leaving 7 bases between the germline ends. CDR3 nucleotides: TGTGCCAGCAGCTCGACACTCCAAGAGACCCAGTACTTC. It yields the protein CASSSTLQETQYF. The full variable domain, rest sourced from reference TRBV7-2 and TRBJ2-5, is GAGVSQSPSNKVTEKGKDVELRCDPISGHTALYWYRQSLGQGLEFLIYFQGNSAPDKSGLPSDRFSAERTGGSVSTLTIQRTQQEDSAVYLCASSSTLQETQYFGPGTRLLVL.

The V and J genes are TRBV6-5 and TRBJ2-1; 8 bases are a match to TRBD1. Trimming at V came to 3 bases and at J to 8 bases, leaving 9 bases not matched to a gene. The CDR3 loop spans 15 amino acids. CDR1 is MNHEY, CDR2 SVGAGI, per germline. In nucleotides, the CDR3 is TGTGCCAGCAGTTATGCCGGGACAGGTAACGATGAGCAGTTCTTC. It translates to CASSYAGTGNDEQFF.